Listed below are T cell receptor beta chains from one sample, sequenced in a study of response to subunit inactivated influenza vaccine. TCRdb analysed the RT-PCR reads with MiXCR anew, one entry per CDR3 protein. The repertoire consists of about 700,000 distinct CDR3 sequences, with approximately 15% occurring once and the leading ten covering roughly 11%. The sequences come from PBMCs from blood, collected 11 to 12 days after vaccination. The origin of the receptors is a man over 45 who received an inactivated influenza vaccine. Each CDR3 is given with its conserved first and last residue. The order of the fields is clone size, J gene, D gene, V gene, CDR3 protein, CDR3 DNA. D genes are given only for firm matches. Where a row states a size, it is once, few, many or the class of an expanded clone; other rows omit it.

few TRBJ2-2 - TRBV6-1 CASSKPRGSNTGELFF TGTGCCAGCAGTAAACCCCGGGGTTCGAACACCGGGGAGCTGTTTTTT
- TRBJ1-2 TRBD1 TRBV24-1 CATQAGTGKGANYGYTF TGTGCCACCCAGGCCGGGACAGGAAAGGGAGCTAACTATGGCTACACCTTC
- TRBJ2-1 - TRBV6-4 CASSDASYNEQFF TGTGCCAGCAGTGACGCATCCTACAATGAGCAGTTCTTC
- TRBJ2-7 - TRBV6-2/TRBV6-3 CASSYGRVQYEQYF TGTGCCAGCAGTTACGGAAGGGTTCAATACGAGCAGTACTTC
few TRBJ2-2 - TRBV7-6 CASSIGTNGELFF TGTGCCAGCAGCATCGGGACGAACGGGGAGCTGTTTTTT
- TRBJ2-1 - TRBV21-1 CASSKSSGESPNEQFF TGTGCCAGCAGCAAATCCAGTGGCGAAAGTCCCAATGAGCAGTTCTTC
- TRBJ2-2 - TRBV9 CASSVAGTNTGELFF TGTGCCAGCAGCGTAGCTGGGACTAACACCGGGGAGCTGTTTTTT
few TRBJ2-7 TRBD2 TRBV7-9 CASSVSGRSYEQYF TGTGCCAGCAGCGTTAGCGGGAGGAGCTACGAGCAGTACTTC
- TRBJ2-3 - TRBV5-1 CASSLVVRLSTDTQYF TGCGCCAGCAGCTTGGTTGTGAGATTAAGCACAGATACGCAGTATTTT
- TRBJ2-5 - TRBV2 CARRGAGTRETQYF TGTGCCCGAAGGGGGGCAGGGACGAGAGAGACCCAGTACTTC
- TRBJ1-5 - TRBV28 CASTAYNQPQHF TGTGCCAGCACAGCTTACAATCAGCCCCAGCATTTT
- TRBJ2-1 TRBD2 TRBV15 CATGRGFYNEQFF TGTGCCACCGGGCGGGGGTTCTACAATGAGCAGTTCTTC
many TRBJ1-6 TRBD1 TRBV3-1 CASSLRQGNSPLHF TGTGCCAGCAGCCTCCGACAGGGAAATTCACCCCTCCACTTT
few TRBJ2-5 - TRBV12-3/TRBV12-4 CASSLSVDSKETQYF TGTGCCAGCAGTCTCTCCGTAGACAGTAAAGAGACCCAGTACTTC
few TRBJ2-3 TRBD2 TRBV11-2 CASTLPAGAGWDTQYF TGTGCCAGCACCCTACCAGCGGGAGCAGGCTGGGATACGCAGTATTTT
- TRBJ2-3 TRBD1 TRBV7-6 CASSVTGGRTDTQYF TGTGCCAGCAGCGTGACAGGGGGAAGGACAGATACGCAGTATTTT
few TRBJ2-3 TRBD2 TRBV6-1 CASRHRGYWLAGVADTQYF TGTGCCAGCAGACACAGAGGGTATTGGCTAGCGGGAGTCGCAGATACGCAGTATTTT
- TRBJ2-3 TRBD1 TRBV25-1 CASSELGQGDTADTQYF TGTGCCAGCAGTGAATTAGGTCAGGGGGACACCGCAGATACGCAGTATTTT
few TRBJ2-3 - TRBV12-3/TRBV12-4 CASNRRGSGTDTQYF TGTGCCAGCAACCGCAGGGGTAGCGGCACAGATACGCAGTATTTT
few TRBJ2-7 TRBD2 TRBV7-9 CASSLAGTSGIQAEQYF TGTGCCAGCAGCTTAGCAGGGACTAGCGGGATCCAAGCCGAGCAGTACTTC
- TRBJ2-1 - TRBV9 CASSVGSASEQFF TGTGCCAGCAGCGTAGGATCGGCGAGTGAGCAGTTCTTC
few TRBJ2-3 - TRBV6-4 CASSDTLTDTQYF TGTGCCAGCAGTGACACCCTCACAGATACGCAGTATTTT
- TRBJ1-5 - TRBV29-1 CSVGDLGNQPQHF TGCAGCGTTGGAGATTTGGGCAATCAGCCCCAGCATTTT
- TRBJ2-7 - TRBV25-1 CASSGQTVTYEQYF TGTGCCAGCAGTGGCCAGACAGTTACCTACGAGCAGTACTTC
few TRBJ2-3 TRBD2 TRBV12-3/TRBV12-4 CASSLIGLAGGTDTQYF TGTGCCAGCAGTTTAATCGGACTAGCGGGGGGCACAGATACGCAGTATTTT
many TRBJ2-5 - TRBV20-1 CSALRETQYF TGCAGTGCTTTGAGGGAGACCCAGTACTTC
few TRBJ2-1 TRBD2 TRBV9 CASSETSDHEQFF TGTGCCAGCAGTGAAACTAGCGACCATGAGCAGTTCTTC